This paragraph covers one TCR beta chain sequence. Its matching antigen is unknown. The iRepertoire nested amplicon-rescue multiplex PCR amplified TCR alpha and beta CDR3s from RNA. Input was 100-400 ng of tissue mRNA or PBMC total RNA. TCRdb reprocessed the multiplex PCR reads via MiXCR and lists one record per CDR3 protein. The data show some 100,000 distinct CDR3 sequences, with 25% to 30% seen just once and 35% held by the top ten. This record comes from a study of glioma-infiltrating T cells. Germline loops: CDR1 ENHRY, CDR2 SYGVKD. V was clipped by 6 bases and J by 7 bases, with 21 bases between them. CDR3 length: 15 residues. General study findings and limits: Tissue-blood divergence was below expectation in non-neoplastic patients, above in gliomas. Very few CDR3 sequences were shared between tissue and blood.

This receptor was identified in a human donor with low-grade glioma or glioblastoma, undergoing nonglioma brain surgery, or in good health (not recorded which). The sequenced sample was glioma tissue, nonneoplastic brain tissue, or PBMCs (not recorded which). The chain is built from TRBV10-3 and TRBJ2-5; tentatively, D is TRBD2 (8 bases). CDR3 residues: CAISQGGLGVGTQYF. For the CDR3, the DNA is TGTGCCATCAGCCAGGGGGGACTAGGAGTTGGGACCCAGTACTTC.